The source of this TCR beta chain is a study of T cell repertoires in ileal Crohn's disease. Findings and caveats of the study: All patients with clonality above 26.8% had endoscopic recurrence.

Profiled with immunoSEQ multiplex PCR; TCRdb holds only in-frame clones, not every one. In the table there are some 15,000 clones, about 60% of which are singletons. The germline V gene encodes CDR1 SQVTM and CDR2 ANQGSEA. The CDR3 extends over 14 amino acids. V gave up 7 bases and J gave up 1 base, with 15 bases separating them. As concerns this clone: What it binds is unknown.

The V and J genes are TRBV29-1 and TRBJ2-3; D may be TRBD2 (5 bases). The sample taken for sequencing was ileal tissue. This TCR was recovered from an adult with Crohn's disease. CDR3 sequence (DNA): TGCAGCGCAACTAGGTGGGCCGGCACAGATACGCAGTATTTT. Translated, it gives CSATRWAGTDTQYF.